What follows is one T cell receptor beta chain and its context. Donors were grouped by their self-reported clinical history. Original processing methods: Reference gene primer amplification gave estimated nucleated cell counts. Sequencing used immunoSEQ multiplex PCR; TCRdb keeps in-frame clones, though not all of them. V and J calls and clone size are those listed in that table; D and trimming were worked out from the DNA. The data contain 250,000 to 300,000 clones, approximately 91% of them seen just once; the ten biggest clones take up about 1.7%. Germline V gives CDR1 SEHNR, CDR2 FQNEAQ (reference sequence). CDR3 length: 13 residues. V lost 3 bases and J lost 7, with 12 bases in between. These data are taken from a study of blood T cell repertoires in COVID-19. Background on the study: Acute and convalescent COVID-19 specimens originated in the United States, Italy and Spain.

The TCR comes from a middle-aged woman who had recovered from COVID-19. The sequenced material came from PBMCs or T cells enriched from blood (not recorded which). J is TRBJ1-2 and V is TRBV7-9; D uncertain. The CDR3: CASSFLSEGGYTF. In DNA, the CDR3 is TGTGCCAGCAGCTTCCTCAGCGAGGGTGGCTACACCTTC.